Shown below are 29 T cell receptor beta chains from a single sample sequenced in a study of sequential checkpoint blockade in melanoma. Method: immunoSEQ multiplex PCR; TCRdb's copy keeps in-frame clones and lacks some. The table lists 15,000 to 20,000 clones, more than 55% of them singletons, with approximately 10% in the top ten. Stated treatment: randomized to nivolumab then ipilimumab (arm A) or the reverse (arm B). The sequenced sample was CD8+ T cells sorted from blood (inferred from file names), obtained from a patient given nivolumab and ipilimumab in sequence. Source of these receptors: a human donor with melanoma.

The V gene is TRBV27, the J gene TRBJ2-3; no firm D call. Germline lookup yields CDR1 MNHEY and CDR2 SMNVEV (reference sequence). This CDR3 is 11 amino acids long. Trimming took 3 bases from V and 6 from J, leaving 4 bases between them. CDR3 nucleotides: TGTGCCAGCAGTTTGGGCGATACGCAGTATTTT. Amino acid sequence: CASSLGDTQYF.

The rearrangement links TRBV19 to TRBJ2-1, with TRBD1 as a possible D gene (6 bases). Germline values: CDR1 LNHDA, CDR2 SQIVND (reference sequence). The CDR3 runs to 12 residues. The ends were cut back, 8 bases at V and 5 bases at J, with 10 bases in the middle. The CDR3 reads CASSGTNNEQFF. In nucleotides, the CDR3 is TGTGCCAGTTCCGGGACAAACAATGAGCAGTTCTTC.

The chain uses TRBV9 and TRBJ2-1; the D gene is possibly TRBD2 (5 bases). This CDR3 has 14 amino acids. Germline V gene sequence: CDR1 SGDLS, CDR2 YYNGEE. The V end was cut by 0 bases, the J end by 9 bases, with 13 bases between. The CDR3 protein is CASSVVTDSPEQFF. CDR3 coding DNA: TGTGCCAGCAGCGTAGTTACGGACTCGCCTGAGCAGTTCTTC.

Only a few counts were recorded for this clone. V gene TRBV27 combines with J gene TRBJ2-3, with 13 positions matching TRBD2. The CDR3 totals 20 residues. The germline V gene encodes CDR1 MNHEY and CDR2 SMNVEV (reference sequence). V lost 6 bases, J lost 1 base, and 16 bases stayed unmatched. The CDR3: CASRDRLGLAGYLGTDTQYF. The CDR3 nucleotides read TGTGCCAGCAGGGATCGATTGGGACTAGCGGGGTACCTAGGCACAGATACGCAGTATTTT.

The J gene is TRBJ2-7, the V gene TRBV27; unclear D gene. This CDR3 is built from 13 residues. Germline V gives CDR1 MNHEY, CDR2 SMNVEV (reference sequence). The V gene lost 3 bases and the J gene lost 2 bases, with 8 bases spanning the gap. This CDR3 reads CASSFGRTYEQYF. The CDR3 nucleotides read TGTGCCAGCAGTTTTGGCAGGACCTACGAGCAGTACTTC.

The chain has TRBV5-1 and TRBJ2-5, with D uncertain. Germline V lookup: CDR1 SGHRS, CDR2 YFSETQ. This CDR3 is 13 amino acids long. V lost 1 base and J lost 2, with 6 bases in between. The CDR3 is CASSLLLQETQYF. The CDR3 DNA reads as TGCGCCAGCAGCTTGCTACTGCAAGAGACCCAGTACTTC.

This clone is termed medium-sized. The chain is built from TRBV29-1 and TRBJ2-7, with TRBD2 matching over 11 bases. The CDR3 has 16 amino acids. The germline V gene has CDR1 SQVTM and CDR2 ANQGSEA. The ends lost 3 bases at V and 3 bases at J; junction bases unmatched: 10. CDR3 residues: CSVDGLAGGRDYEQYF. The CDR3 coding sequence is TGCAGCGTTGATGGGTTAGCGGGAGGGCGTGACTACGAGCAGTACTTC.

This chain links TRBV15 with TRBJ1-2, with D tentatively TRBD1 (6 bases). The germline gives CDR1 LNHNV, CDR2 YYDKDF (reference sequence). Deletions cut 1 base from V and 8 bases from J, with 11 bases between. The CDR3 length is 13 residues. The CDR3 region is CATSRAGGSGYTF. CDR3 DNA: TGTGCCACCAGCAGAGCTGGGGGCTCGGGCTACACCTTC. Variable domain in full (rest from reference TRBV15 and TRBJ1-2): DAMVIQNPRYQVTQFGKPVTLSCSQTLNHNVMYWYQQKSSQAPKLLFHYYDKDFNNEADTPDNFQSRRPNTSFCFLDIRSPGLGDTAMYLCATSRAGGSGYTFGSGTRLTVV.

This clone was seen only once. The chain joins TRBV27 to TRBJ1-1; 9 positions match TRBD1. The length of the CDR3 is 15 residues. Germline CDR1 reads MNHEY; CDR2 reads SMNVEV (reference sequence). Unmatched junction bases numbered 7, after V lost 3 bases and J lost 5 bases. The CDR3 region has the DNA TGTGCCAGCAGTTTCATTGGGACAGGGCAGACTGAAGCTTTCTTT. This sequence encodes CASSFIGTGQTEAFF.

CDR3 bases: TGTGCCAGTAGTACCCCGGGACAGGGGGCAAGCACAGATACGCAGTATTTT. This gives the protein CASSTPGQGASTDTQYF. V is TRBV19 and J is TRBJ2-3; 12 bases map to TRBD1. This CDR3 is 17 amino acids long. The V segment lost 4 bases and the J segment 0 bases; nucleotides outside the gene matches: 5. Per the germline V gene, CDR1 is LNHDA and CDR2 is SQIVND (reference sequence).

V usage is TRBV4-2 and J usage is TRBJ1-2, with 9 nucleotides matching TRBD1. The junction had 8 bases not matched to a gene; V was cut back by 5 bases and J by 4 bases. The CDR3 is 15 residues long. Per germline, CDR1 LGHNA and CDR2 YNFKEQ. The CDR3 DNA is TGTGCCAGCAGCGGACAGGGGACATTGGCCTATGGCTACACCTTC. Translation: CASSGQGTLAYGYTF.

This clone was counted between two and nine times. This chain links TRBV6-5 with TRBJ2-5; D perhaps matches TRBD2 (6 bases). This CDR3 contains 13 residues. Trimming cost V 8 bases and J 5 bases, with 15 bases left between them. The germline gives CDR1 MNHEY, CDR2 SVGAGI. CDR3 sequence: CASELGGRETQYF. The CDR3 DNA sequence: TGTGCCAGCGAACTGGGGGGAAGGGAGACCCAGTACTTC.

The V and J genes are TRBV15 and TRBJ2-7; 10 bases are shared with TRBD2. This CDR3 contains 21 residues. With V trimmed by 8 bases and J by 2 bases, 27 bases remained unmatched. Germline-derived CDR1 and CDR2 are LNHNV and YYDKDF (reference sequence). The chain's CDR3 is CATEDNRLAKREGPLTYEQYF. The CDR3 nucleotides are TGTGCCACCGAGGATAATAGGTTGGCTAAGCGGGAGGGCCCTTTAACCTACGAGCAGTACTTC.

On this clone: One junction end disagrees with the germline gene, perhaps due to a read error. V and J are TRBV6-1 and TRBJ2-7; 8 nucleotides agree with TRBD1. This CDR3 has 14 amino acids. The germline V gene has CDR1 MNHNS and CDR2 SASEGT. This chain's CDR3 is CASRDRGRSYEQYF. CDR3 sequence (DNA): TGTGCTAGCAGAGACAGGGGAAGGTCCTACGAGCAGTACTTC.

V and J are TRBV7-9 and TRBJ2-5; D is ambiguous. Trimming stripped 2 bases from V and 5 bases from J, with 9 bases between. In germline, CDR1 is SEHNR, CDR2 FQNEAQ (reference sequence). The CDR3 covers 13 residues. The CDR3 DNA sequence: TGTGCCAGCAGCTTATCCGACTCTGAGACCCAGTACTTC. This sequence encodes CASSLSDSETQYF.

The rearrangement joins TRBV7-1 to TRBJ1-5; D unresolved. TRBV7-1 counts as an open reading frame of uncertain function. V was clipped by 5 bases and J by 0 bases, with 11 bases between them. There are 15 residues in the CDR3. CDR3 sequence reads: CASSRDYYSNQPQHF. CDR3 in DNA: TGTGCCAGCAGCCGCGATTATTATAGCAATCAGCCCCAGCATTTT.

J is TRBJ2-2 and V is TRBV19, with a tentative D call TRBD2 (6 bases). The germline V gene has CDR1 LNHDA and CDR2 SQIVND (reference sequence). The V end lost 7 bases, the J end lost 1 base, and 16 bases lay between the germline ends. The CDR3 has 16 residues. The CDR3 spells CASTGRDGGNTGELFF. CDR3 nucleotides: TGTGCCAGTACGGGGCGGGACGGGGGGAACACCGGGGAGCTGTTTTTT.

The chain joins TRBV7-3 to TRBJ2-7, with TRBD1 as a possible D gene (6 bases). Germline V gene data show CDR1 as SGHTA and CDR2 as FQGTGA. The V end lost 2 bases, the J end lost 0 bases, and 11 bases lay between the germline ends. This CDR3 is 15 amino acids long. The CDR3 protein is CASSLDRLSSYEQYF. Here the CDR3 DNA reads TGTGCCAGCAGCTTAGACAGGTTAAGCTCCTACGAGCAGTACTTC.

This chain joins TRBV7-3 and TRBJ2-3; TRBD2 matches 12 bases. The CDR3 covers 19 residues. V was pared by 1 base and J by 5 bases, with 13 bases of the junction left unmatched. Germline V gives CDR1 SGHTA, CDR2 FQGTGA. The CDR3: CASSLKGRLAGDAGDTQYF. The CDR3 DNA reads TGTGCCAGCAGCTTAAAGGGTCGACTAGCGGGAGACGCTGGAGATACGCAGTATTTT. The variable domain in full, completed from reference TRBV7-3 and TRBJ2-3, reads GAGVSQTPSNKVTEKGKYVELRCDPISGHTALYWYRQSLGQGPEFLIYFQGTGAADDSGLPNDRFFAVRPEGSVSTLKIQRTERGDSAVYLCASSLKGRLAGDAGDTQYFGPGTRLTVL.

The rearrangement links TRBV27 to TRBJ2-7; tentative D call: TRBD1 (6 bases). Germline assignment: CDR1 MNHEY and CDR2 SMNVEV (reference sequence). V lost 6 bases and J 5 bases, leaving 17 bases between the germline ends. The length of the CDR3 is 14 residues. The CDR3 spells CASSRRRGTDEQYF. The CDR3 DNA reads TGTGCCAGCAGCCGCCGCAGGGGTACCGACGAGCAGTACTTC.

The chain has TRBV2 and TRBJ1-3; tentatively, D is TRBD1 (5 bases). This CDR3 is 14 amino acids long. V dropped 7 bases and J dropped 1 base, with 11 bases sitting between them. Per germline, CDR1 SNHLY and CDR2 FYNNEI. CDR3 sequence: CASTATESGNTIYF. CDR3 sequence (DNA): TGTGCCAGCACCGCGACAGAATCTGGAAACACCATATATTTT.

J is TRBJ2-3 and V is TRBV29-1, with 13 positions matching TRBD2. The CDR3 contains 16 residues. CDR1 and CDR2 (germline): SQVTM, ANQGSEA. Losses at the gene ends were 6 bases for V and 3 bases for J; bases not matched to a gene: 9. The CDR3 sequence is CSVAGLAGVRTDTQYF. As DNA, the CDR3 is TGCAGCGTCGCCGGACTAGCGGGAGTGAGAACAGATACGCAGTATTTT.

The V gene is TRBV10-3, the J gene TRBJ2-7; 8 bases agree with TRBD2. The CDR3 extends over 16 amino acids. CDR1 and CDR2 from the germline V gene are ENHRY and SYGVKD. The ends lost 4 bases at V and 5 bases at J; junction bases unmatched: 13. CDR3 loop: CAISGPLAGLADEQYF. CDR3 sequence (DNA): TGTGCCATCAGTGGGCCTCTAGCGGGTCTCGCCGACGAGCAGTACTTC.

V gene TRBV27 combines with J gene TRBJ2-1; 13 positions agree with TRBD2. Per germline, CDR1 MNHEY and CDR2 SMNVEV (reference sequence). The CDR3 runs 16 residues. J lost 7 bases, V lost 0 bases, and 3 bases had no gene match. The DNA of the CDR3 is TGTGCCAGCAGTTTATCGGGACTAGCGGGATCGAATGAGCAGTTCTTC. Translation gives CASSLSGLAGSNEQFF.

V and J are TRBV4-3 and TRBJ2-1; TRBD1 agrees at 9 bases. Germline CDR1 and CDR2: LGHNA and YSLEER. The CDR3 covers 15 residues. With V trimmed by 1 base and J by 7 bases, 5 bases remained unmatched. The CDR3 nucleotides read TGCGCCAGCAGCCAAGGGGGGGGGACAGGGAATGAGCAGTTCTTC. Residues: CASSQGGGTGNEQFF.

The chain recombines TRBV9 with TRBJ1-1; D gene ambiguous. The CDR3 has 14 residues. V dropped 3 bases and J dropped 3 bases, with 12 bases sitting between them. Germline V lookup: CDR1 SGDLS, CDR2 YYNGEE. The CDR3 nucleotides read TGTGCCAGCAGCGCTGAGGGTGAGTACACTGAAGCTTTCTTT. Its protein product is CASSAEGEYTEAFF.

This clone showed up just once. The chain recombines TRBV27 with TRBJ1-4; no firm D call. Trimming shortened V by 5 bases and J by 8 bases, and 15 bases separated the two germline ends. CDR3 length equals 14 residues. Germline values: CDR1 MNHEY, CDR2 SMNVEV (reference sequence). For the CDR3, the DNA is TGTGCCAGCAGTACCCTACGATCCGGGGAAAAACTGTTTTTT. This codes for CASSTLRSGEKLFF.

The chain joins TRBV7-9 to TRBJ2-3; D is unresolved. Germline CDR1 reads SEHNR; CDR2 reads FQNEAQ (reference sequence). This CDR3 is built from 13 residues. Trimming left V 7 bases short and J 0 bases short, with 8 bases between. CDR3 protein: CASTYISTDTQYF. Written as DNA, the CDR3 is TGTGCCAGCACTTACATTAGCACAGATACGCAGTATTTT.

This clone showed up just a few times. This CDR3 is CASSQGPGSAEQYF. The CDR3 DNA reads as TGCGCCAGCAGCCAAGGTCCCGGGTCCGCCGAGCAGTACTTC. The gene calls are TRBV4-3 and TRBJ2-7; D call uncertain. Germline V gene data show CDR1 as LGHNA and CDR2 as YSLEER. V shed 1 base and J shed 6 bases, with 13 bases lying between them. The CDR3 sequence is 14 residues long.